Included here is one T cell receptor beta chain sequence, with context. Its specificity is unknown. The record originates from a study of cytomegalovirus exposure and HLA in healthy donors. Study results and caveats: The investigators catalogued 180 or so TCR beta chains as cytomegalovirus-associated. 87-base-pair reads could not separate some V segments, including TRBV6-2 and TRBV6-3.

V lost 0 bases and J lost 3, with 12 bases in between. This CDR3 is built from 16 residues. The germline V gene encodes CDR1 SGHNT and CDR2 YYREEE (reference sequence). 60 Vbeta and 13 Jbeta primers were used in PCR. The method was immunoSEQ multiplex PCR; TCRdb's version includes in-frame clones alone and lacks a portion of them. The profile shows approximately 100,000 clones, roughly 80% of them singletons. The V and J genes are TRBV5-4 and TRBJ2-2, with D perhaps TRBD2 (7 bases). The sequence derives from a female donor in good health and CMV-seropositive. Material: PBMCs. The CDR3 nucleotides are TGTGCCAGCAGCTTGGGAGGGGGGGCCTACACCGGGGAGCTGTTTTTT. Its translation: CASSLGGGAYTGELFF.